A selection of T cell receptor beta chains follows, all from one sample in a study of blood T cell repertoires in COVID-19. Only in-frame clones appear in the TCRdb table, and some are missing; sequencing was by immunoSEQ multiplex PCR. The table records 270,000 or so clones, less than 85% of them present only once. The sequencing input was peripheral blood. Source of these receptors: a woman aged 18-30 years with acute or convalescent COVID-19. CDR3s include the opening cysteine and the closing phenylalanine or tryptophan. D genes are given only for firm matches. Expanded clones are given a class, and other clones once, few, many or no size at all.

CDR3nt,CDR3aa,v_gene,d_gene,abundance,j_gene
TGTGCCAGCAGTGGCCGGGACAGGTATCCCAAAGAATTCTACGAGCAGTACTTC,CASSGRDRYPKEFYEQYF,TRBV28,TRBD1,-,TRBJ2-7
TGTGCCTGGAGTGGAGCGGGGGGCAATCAGCCCCAGCATTTT,CAWSGAGGNQPQHF,TRBV30,-,-,TRBJ1-5
TGTGCCAGCAGCAGCCGGGACACCGGCACTGAAGCTTTCTTT,CASSSRDTGTEAFF,TRBV6-6,-,-,TRBJ1-1
TGTGCCAGTAGTAGCCAGGGTGCCCTCTATGGCTACACCTTC,CASSSQGALYGYTF,TRBV19,-,few,TRBJ1-2
TGCGCCAGCAGCGCGGGGACAGGGACCTACGAGCAGTACTTC,CASSAGTGTYEQYF,TRBV5-1,TRBD1,-,TRBJ2-7
TGTGCCAGTAGTGCAGACACCGGGGAGCTGTTTTTT,CASSADTGELFF,TRBV19,-,-,TRBJ2-2
TGTGCCACCAGTGTCCTAACAGGGGGTTATGAAAAACTGTTTTTT,CATSVLTGGYEKLFF,TRBV24-1,TRBD1,once,TRBJ1-4
TGCGCCAGCAGCTCAGGGACTAGCGGAGTACAAGAGACCCAGTACTTC,CASSSGTSGVQETQYF,TRBV5-1,TRBD2,-,TRBJ2-5
TGTGCCAGCAGCCAGCGCACCGGGACAGGGTGGATCGGGGAGCTGTTTTTT,CASSQRTGTGWIGELFF,TRBV3-1/TRBV3-2,TRBD1,-,TRBJ2-2
TGTGCCGTTCACCTAGGCACAGGGATCACCGGGGAGCTGTTTTTT,CAVHLGTGITGELFF,TRBV19,-,few,TRBJ2-2
TGTGCCAGCAGCAAACAGGGAACCTCCACTGAAGCTTTCTTT,CASSKQGTSTEAFF,TRBV3-1/TRBV3-2,-,many,TRBJ1-1
TGTGCCAGCAGCCCTCTACAGGGGTATAATTCACCCCTCCACTTT,CASSPLQGYNSPLHF,TRBV27,TRBD1,-,TRBJ1-6
TGTGCCAGCAGCCGGGACACGGCCTCCTACGAGCAGTACTTC,CASSRDTASYEQYF,TRBV27,-,once,TRBJ2-7
TGTGCCAGCAGGTTTACCGGGTCCCTCTGGTCCTACAATGAGCAGTTCTTC,CASRFTGSLWSYNEQFF,TRBV5-8,-,-,TRBJ2-1
TGTGCCAGTGGGGGGGGGTACGAGCAGTACTTC,CASGGGYEQYF,TRBV19,TRBD2,-,TRBJ2-7
TGTGCCAGCAGTGCCCGGACAGGGATGGACACCGGGGAGCTGTTTTTT,CASSARTGMDTGELFF,TRBV28,TRBD1,-,TRBJ2-2
TGTGCCAGCAGTTTCAGGGCCCAAGCGGATACGCAGTATTTT,CASSFRAQADTQYF,TRBV27,-,-,TRBJ2-3